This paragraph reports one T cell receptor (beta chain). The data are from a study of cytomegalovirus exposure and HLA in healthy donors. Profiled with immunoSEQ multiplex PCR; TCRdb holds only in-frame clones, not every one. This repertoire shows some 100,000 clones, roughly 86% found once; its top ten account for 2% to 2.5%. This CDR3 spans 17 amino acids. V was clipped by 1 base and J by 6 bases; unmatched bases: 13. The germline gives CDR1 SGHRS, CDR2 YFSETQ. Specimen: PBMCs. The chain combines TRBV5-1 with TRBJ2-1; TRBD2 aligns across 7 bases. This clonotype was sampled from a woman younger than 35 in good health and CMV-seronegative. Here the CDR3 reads CASSLMRTRRQGNEQFF. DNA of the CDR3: TGCGCCAGCAGCTTGATGAGGACTAGGCGTCAAGGCAATGAGCAGTTCTTC.